In its sample, the clone carrying this T cell receptor (beta chain) was seen a few times. What it recognizes is unknown. CDR1 and CDR2 from the germline V gene are SGHTA and FQGNSA. The V end was cut by 5 bases, the J end by 4 bases, with 11 bases between. The CDR3 is made up of 13 amino acids. TCRdb independently ran MiXCR on the reads; one entry per CDR3 protein. The table lists about 700,000 distinct CDR3 sequences, roughly a third of them singletons, with about 20% in the top ten. These data belong to a study of T cell repertoires in cytomegalovirus infection. The study, taken as a whole, reports: The study identified carriers of CMV plus the relevant HLA from cumulative public TCR beta family frequency.

The source is a human donor in good health (CMV status not recorded). Some clones in this sample may be carry-over from other donors' samples. The chain is built from TRBV7-2 and TRBJ1-2; TRBD1 might be the D (6 bases). The sequences come from cultured PBMCs, collected from culture after CMV antigen stimulation. CDR3: CASSPTGLYGYTF. The CDR3 nucleotides read TGTGCCAGCAGCCCGACAGGTCTCTATGGCTACACCTTC.